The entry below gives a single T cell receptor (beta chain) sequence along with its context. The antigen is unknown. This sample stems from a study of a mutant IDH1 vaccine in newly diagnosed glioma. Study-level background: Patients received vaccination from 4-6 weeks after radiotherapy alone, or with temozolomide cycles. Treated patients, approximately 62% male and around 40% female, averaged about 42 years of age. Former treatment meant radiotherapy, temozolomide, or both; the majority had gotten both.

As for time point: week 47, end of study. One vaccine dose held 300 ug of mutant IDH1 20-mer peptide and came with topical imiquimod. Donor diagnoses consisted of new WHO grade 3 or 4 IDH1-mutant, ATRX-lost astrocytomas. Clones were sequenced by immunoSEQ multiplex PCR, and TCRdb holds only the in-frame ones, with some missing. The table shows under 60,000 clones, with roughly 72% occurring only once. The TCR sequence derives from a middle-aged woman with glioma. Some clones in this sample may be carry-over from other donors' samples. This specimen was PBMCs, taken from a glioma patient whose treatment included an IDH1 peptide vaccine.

The chain's CDR3 is CAAGNRGLNTEAFF. The CDR3 bases are TGTGCCGCGGGAAACAGGGGACTTAACACTGAAGCTTTCTTT. The chain employs TRBV27 and TRBJ1-1; the match to TRBD1 covers 7 bases. This CDR3 comprises 14 residues. The germline gives CDR1 MNHEY, CDR2 SMNVEV (reference sequence). The V gene end was trimmed by 11 bases and the J gene end by 2 bases; junction bases not matched to a gene: 11.